Reported below is one T cell receptor beta chain. Antigen unknown. Profiling relied on immunoSEQ multiplex PCR, and the TCRdb table lists in-frame clones only, not all of them. The table has about 130,000 clones, just under 95% seen once. Germline lookup yields CDR1 MDHEN and CDR2 SYDVKM. V was trimmed by 7 bases and J by 0 bases, leaving 15 bases between them. The CDR3 runs 15 residues. This record comes from a study of human thymus T cells. Study-wide results and caveats: Related research found strongly overlapping thymic repertoires in unrelated individuals. V and J genes seemed to be used with bias in thymic and blood repertoires.

Resections were taken during corrective heart surgery, and the thymus tissue came from these. This receptor was identified in a boy less than two years old with a congenital heart defect but otherwise immunologically healthy. Sequencing was carried out using thymus tissue. This chain uses TRBV28 with TRBJ1-1, with D possibly TRBD1 on 5 matching bases. CDR3 coding DNA: TGTGCCAGCAAAACAGGACCGATTATGAACACTGAAGCTTTCTTT. It translates to CASKTGPIMNTEAFF.